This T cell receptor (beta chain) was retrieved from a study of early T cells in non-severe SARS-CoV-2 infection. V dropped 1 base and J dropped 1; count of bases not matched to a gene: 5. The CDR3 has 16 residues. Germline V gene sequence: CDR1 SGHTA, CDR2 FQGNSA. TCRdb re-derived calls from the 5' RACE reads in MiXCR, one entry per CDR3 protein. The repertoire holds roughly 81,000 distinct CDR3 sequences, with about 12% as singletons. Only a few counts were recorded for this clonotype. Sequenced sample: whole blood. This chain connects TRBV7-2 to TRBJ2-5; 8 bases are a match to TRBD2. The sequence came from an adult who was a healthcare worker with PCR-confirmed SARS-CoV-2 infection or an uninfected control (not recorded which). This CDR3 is CASSLGLAGIQETQYF. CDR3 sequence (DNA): TGTGCCAGCAGCTTAGGCCTAGCGGGCATCCAAGAGACCCAGTACTTC.